This is a list of T cell receptor beta chains from one sample in a study of shared T cell receptors in the human thymus. TCRdb's table, derived via immunoSEQ multiplex PCR, lists solely in-frame clones and lacks some. Of over 65,000 clones in the sample, roughly 96% were seen once. Sequenced input: thymocytes. The receptors were gathered from a human donor. The CDR3 runs from the conserved cysteine through the conserved F or W. A D gene is named only where the DNA matches it firmly. For some rows the clone size is stated as once, few or many, or as a class when expanded; others skip it.

j_gene | v_gene | d_gene | abundance | CDR3nt | CDR3aa
TRBJ2-1 | TRBV7-9 | - | - | TGTGCCAGCAGCTTACTACGGAAGTCGGTATGGAATGAGCAGTTCTTC | CASSLLRKSVWNEQFF
TRBJ1-6 | TRBV18 | TRBD1 | few | TGTGCCAGCTCACCGTCGGGGACAGGGCACTCACCCCTCCACTTT | CASSPSGTGHSPLHF
TRBJ2-2 | TRBV2 | - | - | TGTGCCAGCAACAGGGTACCAACCGGGGAGCTGTTTTTT | CASNRVPTGELFF
TRBJ1-5 | TRBV18 | TRBD1 | - | TGTGCCAGCTCACCAAGGGCGATTAGGGGACAGAGCCTTTATAGCAATCAGCCCCAGCATTTT | CASSPRAIRGQSLYSNQPQHF
TRBJ1-1 | TRBV7-9 | - | - | TGTGCCAGCAGCGCCCCACTCGGCTCGGTAGGGCGGAACACTGAAGCTTTCTTT | CASSAPLGSVGRNTEAFF
TRBJ2-7 | TRBV7-8 | - | - | TGTGCCAGCAGCTTGGTTAAGATTCACTCCTACGAGCAGTACTTC | CASSLVKIHSYEQYF
TRBJ2-5 | TRBV4-3 | - | - | TGCGCCAGCAGCCAAGCCCTTCAGCCTGTGGGGCGGAGAGGGACCCAGTACTTC | CASSQALQPVGRRGTQYF
TRBJ1-2 | TRBV30 | TRBD1 | - | TGTGCCTGGGCGGACAGGGCATTCTATCGACACTATGGCTACACCTTC | CAWADRAFYRHYGYTF
TRBJ2-1 | TRBV19 | - | - | TGTGCCAGTAGTGGTAGCAGGTCACGTTACAATGAGCAGTTCTTC | CASSGSRSRYNEQFF
TRBJ2-7 | TRBV27 | - | - | TGTGCCAGCAGTTTTCCCCGTGTTCCCTACGAGCAGTACTTC | CASSFPRVPYEQYF
TRBJ1-2 | TRBV9 | - | - | TGTGCCAGCAGCTCGCCATCCAGGTTGGGGTCCGCCGGTGGCTACACCTTC | CASSSPSRLGSAGGYTF
TRBJ1-5 | TRBV28 | - | - | TGTGCCAGCAGTTTTGAGGCCCCGGTGGGCTCGAATCAGCCCCAGCATTTT | CASSFEAPVGSNQPQHF
TRBJ2-1 | TRBV30 | - | - | TGTGCCTGGAGCCTAGACCCCTTCTACTACAATGAGCAGTTCTTC | CAWSLDPFYYNEQFF
TRBJ2-3 | TRBV6-5 | TRBD1 | - | TGTGCCAGCAGTTACTCCCGGGACAGGGCCACAGATACGCAGTATTTT | CASSYSRDRATDTQYF
TRBJ2-1 | TRBV27 | - | - | TGTGCCAGCAGGACTCCAGGGGCAAGGGAGCAGTTCTTC | CASRTPGAREQFF
TRBJ2-1 | TRBV5-6 | - | - | TGTGCCAGCAGCTTAATGGGACACAGACTAGGGGATGAGCAGTTCTTC | CASSLMGHRLGDEQFF
TRBJ1-5 | TRBV4-2 | TRBD1 | - | TGTGCCAGCAGCCAAGAGGGGAGGGGGGACAGGAGGGACCATAGCAATCAGCCCCAGCATTTT | CASSQEGRGDRRDHSNQPQHF
TRBJ2-1 | TRBV10-3 | - | - | TGTGCCATCAGTGACAGGTGGAAAAGTAGGGATGAGCAGTTCTTC | CAISDRWKSRDEQFF
TRBJ2-7 | TRBV9 | - | - | TGTGCCAGCAGCCCTCGGACGGAAGCATCCTACGAGCAGTACTTC | CASSPRTEASYEQYF
TRBJ1-1 | TRBV6-5 | - | - | TGTGCCAGCAGTTACTGGTCACGGACAGCGGACACTGAAGCTTTCTTT | CASSYWSRTADTEAFF
TRBJ2-1 | TRBV7-9 | - | - | TGTGCCAGCAGCTTAGCGGTTGGTCTGGGGGGCATGGACAATGAGCAGTTCTTC | CASSLAVGLGGMDNEQFF
TRBJ1-5 | TRBV5-5 | - | - | TGTGCCAGCAGCTTGAGGTTTTCTAGCAATCAGCCCCAGCATTTT | CASSLRFSSNQPQHF
TRBJ1-1 | TRBV12-1 | - | - | TGTGCCAGCAGCTTAAAACTCGAACAAAGGTTGGGCACTGAAGCTTTCTTT | CASSLKLEQRLGTEAFF
TRBJ1-1 | TRBV7-3 | - | few | TGTGCCAGCAGCTTCGGACCGTTACCGAACACTGAAGCTTTCTTT | CASSFGPLPNTEAFF
TRBJ2-3 | TRBV27 | TRBD2 | - | TGTGCCAGCAGTCGAGGACTAGATGGAGATACGCAGTATTTT | CASSRGLDGDTQYF
TRBJ1-5 | TRBV5-8 | - | - | TGTGCCAGCAGCTTGAACGGCGTCGGCAATCAGCCCCAGCATTTT | CASSLNGVGNQPQHF
TRBJ1-1 | TRBV7-9 | - | - | TGTGCCAGCAGCCGGCGACAGATCTCAAACACTGAAGCTTTCTTT | CASSRRQISNTEAFF
TRBJ1-1 | TRBV27 | TRBD1 | - | TGTGCCAGCAGTAGGGACAGGGAGGTTGCCACTGAAGCTTTCTTT | CASSRDREVATEAFF
TRBJ2-1 | TRBV7-2 | TRBD2 | - | TGTGCCAGCAGCTACGGGACTAGCGGGGGGGCTCGCCACAATGAGCAGTTCTTC | CASSYGTSGGARHNEQFF
TRBJ2-7 | TRBV28 | TRBD1 | - | TGTGCCAGCAGTTCCCCGCTACAGGGGAGCTCCTACGAGCAGTACTTC | CASSSPLQGSSYEQYF
TRBJ2-1 | TRBV27 | - | - | TGTGCCAGCAGTTTATCGGGGGGCGCAGGGCCCCCCCGATGGCTTTCTAGGCCTGCCAATGAGCAGTTCTTC | CASSLSGGAGPPRWLSRPANEQFF
TRBJ2-6 | TRBV7-2 | - | - | TGTGCCAGCAGCCCTCATACTAGGGAGGTTAGCTCTGGGGCCAACGTCCTGACTTTC | CASSPHTREVSSGANVLTF
TRBJ1-3 | TRBV2 | - | - | TGTGCCAGCAGTGACTCGGACAGTAAAGGAAACACCATATATTTT | CASSDSDSKGNTIYF
TRBJ2-7 | TRBV29-1 | - | once | TGCAGCGTTGGAAATGAGTCCTACGAGCAGTACTTC | CSVGNESYEQYF
TRBJ2-3 | TRBV15 | - | once | TGTGCCACCAGCAGTGAAATCGCCGGGACCCGCACAGATACGCAGTATTTT | CATSSEIAGTRTDTQYF
TRBJ2-7 | TRBV7-2 | TRBD1 | - | TGTGCCAGCAGCCACGTGGGACAGGGGGCCTACGAGCAGTACTTC | CASSHVGQGAYEQYF
TRBJ2-7 | TRBV27 | TRBD1 | - | TGTGCCAGCAGAACCGGGACAGGGGGATCCGAGCAGTACTTC | CASRTGTGGSEQYF
TRBJ2-7 | TRBV27 | - | - | TGTGCCAGCGGCCCGGGGGTCTCCCGCTCCTACGAGCAGTACTTC | CASGPGVSRSYEQYF
TRBJ2-3 | TRBV5-1 | - | - | TGCGCCAGCAGCTTAGGGGGGGCTGCGCAGTATTTT | CASSLGGAAQYF
TRBJ2-5 | TRBV18 | - | - | TGTGCCAGCTCACCAATACAGGAAGAGACCCAGTACTTC | CASSPIQEETQYF
TRBJ1-1 | TRBV27 | - | once | TGTGCCAGCAGTAACCAGGACAGAGCTGAAGCTTTCTTT | CASSNQDRAEAFF
TRBJ2-7 | TRBV27 | - | once | TGTGCCAGCAGTTCTGGTCCACTAAGGACCTACGAGCAGTACTTC | CASSSGPLRTYEQYF
TRBJ2-1 | TRBV13 | - | - | TGTGCCAGCAGCTTCCGGTCGGATCTACGAAGCTCCTACAATGAGCAGTTCTTC | CASSFRSDLRSSYNEQFF
TRBJ2-3 | TRBV6-5 | - | - | TGTGCCAGCAGCCTGGTGGTCACAGATACGCAGTATTTT | CASSLVVTDTQYF
TRBJ2-6 | TRBV7-9 | - | - | TGTGCCAGCAGCAAGCGAGTATACCTACAAAGTCGGGCCAACGTCCTGACTTTC | CASSKRVYLQSRANVLTF